The clone carrying this TCR beta chain has more than one count but fewer than ten. Its cognate antigen is unknown. Mouse germline and gene names are used. The data originate from a study of CD8+ T cells in alopecia areata. Overall study context: C3H/HeJ donors aged roughly 6-13 months with spontaneous alopecia supplied skin grafted onto approximately 7-11-week-old female C3H/HeJ mice. Findings and caveats of the study: Scalp sample data also include resident alphabeta T cells from normal skin.

Using CD4, CD8alpha, NKG2D, NKG2ACE and other markers, pooled cutaneous lymph node cells were sorted. RNA was extracted and reverse transcribed into cDNA as the sequencing template. Produced via immunoSEQ multiplex PCR; TCRdb's table is partial and in-frame only. The sample contains under 350,000 clones, none occurring once; 1.2% lies in the top ten. The sequence came from a C3H/HeJ mouse with alopecia areata. This strain has MHC haplotype H2-k. Sequencing input: CD4+ T cells sorted from a lymph node.

The CDR3 bases that were read are TGTGCCAGCGGGGACAGGTGGCATAATTCGCCC. Amino acids: CASGDRWHNSP. The entire CDR3 protein reads CASGDRWHNSPLYF. The chain combines TRBV13-2 with TRBJ1-6; TRBD1 matches 7 bases. The read stops 3 residues short of the end of the CDR3; the missing end is completed from the germline J gene. TRBJ1-6 is sorted into the ORF group, with uncertain function. The V segment lost 5 bases and the J segment 5 bases; nucleotides outside the gene matches: 4. This CDR3 comprises 14 residues. Germline values: CDR1 NNHNN, CDR2 SYGAGS (reference sequence).